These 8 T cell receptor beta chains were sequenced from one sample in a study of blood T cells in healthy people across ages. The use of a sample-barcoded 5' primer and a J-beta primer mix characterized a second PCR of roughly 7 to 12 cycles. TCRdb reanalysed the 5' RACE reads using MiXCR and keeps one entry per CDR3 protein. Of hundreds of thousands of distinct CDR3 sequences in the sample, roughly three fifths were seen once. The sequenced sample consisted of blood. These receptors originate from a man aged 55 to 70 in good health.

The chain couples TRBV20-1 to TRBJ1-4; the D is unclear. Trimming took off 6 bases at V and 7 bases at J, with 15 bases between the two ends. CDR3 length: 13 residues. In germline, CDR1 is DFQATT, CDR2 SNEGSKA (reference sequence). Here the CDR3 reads CSAATSHPEKLFF. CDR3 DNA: TGCAGTGCCGCGACCAGTCACCCTGAAAAACTGTTTTTT.

CDR3 sequence reads: CASSPLAGGTGELFF. CDR3 bases: TGTGCCAGCAGTCCTTTAGCGGGGGGCACCGGGGAGCTGTTTTTT. V is TRBV12-3 or TRBV12-4 and J is TRBJ2-2; 10 nucleotides line up with TRBD2. Trimming removed 5 bases from V and 4 bases from J; junction bases left unmatched: 4. This CDR3 region has 15 residues.

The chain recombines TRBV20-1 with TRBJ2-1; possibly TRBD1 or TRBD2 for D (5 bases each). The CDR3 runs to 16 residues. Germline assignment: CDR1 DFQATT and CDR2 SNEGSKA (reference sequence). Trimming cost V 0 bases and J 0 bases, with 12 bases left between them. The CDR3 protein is CSARDLPGSSYNEQFF. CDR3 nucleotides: TGCAGTGCTAGAGATCTGCCAGGGAGCTCCTACAATGAGCAGTTCTTC.

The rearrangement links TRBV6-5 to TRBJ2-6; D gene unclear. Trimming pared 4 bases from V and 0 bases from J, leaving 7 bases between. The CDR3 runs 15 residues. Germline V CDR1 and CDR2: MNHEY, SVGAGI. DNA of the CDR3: TGTGCCAGCAGTTCCCGTCGCTCTGGGGCCAACGTCCTGACTTTC. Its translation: CASSSRRSGANVLTF.

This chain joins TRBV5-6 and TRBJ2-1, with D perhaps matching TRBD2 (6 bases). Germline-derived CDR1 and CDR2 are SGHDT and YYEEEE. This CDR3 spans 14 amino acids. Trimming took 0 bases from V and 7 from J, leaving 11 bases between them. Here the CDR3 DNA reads TGTGCCAGCAGCTTGGCCGGACTACGGAATGAGCAGTTCTTC. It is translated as CASSLAGLRNEQFF.

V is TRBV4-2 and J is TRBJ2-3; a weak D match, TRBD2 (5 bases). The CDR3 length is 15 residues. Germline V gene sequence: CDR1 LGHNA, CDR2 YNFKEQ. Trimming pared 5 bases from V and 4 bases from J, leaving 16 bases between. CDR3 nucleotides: TGTGCCAGCAGCTATGGCCCGGAGGTCGCAGATACGCAGTATTTT. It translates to CASSYGPEVADTQYF.

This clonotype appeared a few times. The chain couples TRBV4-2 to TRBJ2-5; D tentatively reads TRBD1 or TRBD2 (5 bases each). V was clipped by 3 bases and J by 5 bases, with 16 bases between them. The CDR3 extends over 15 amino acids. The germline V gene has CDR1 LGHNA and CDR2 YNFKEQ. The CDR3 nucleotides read TGTGCCAGCAGCCAGGGCCGTCAGGGAGAGGAGACCCAGTACTTC. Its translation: CASSQGRQGEETQYF.

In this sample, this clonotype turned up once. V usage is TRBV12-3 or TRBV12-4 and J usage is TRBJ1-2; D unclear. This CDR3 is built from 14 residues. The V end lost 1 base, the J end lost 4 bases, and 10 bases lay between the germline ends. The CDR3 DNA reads TGTGCCAGCAGTTTAGGAGTCACATCCTATGGCTACACCTTC. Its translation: CASSLGVTSYGYTF.